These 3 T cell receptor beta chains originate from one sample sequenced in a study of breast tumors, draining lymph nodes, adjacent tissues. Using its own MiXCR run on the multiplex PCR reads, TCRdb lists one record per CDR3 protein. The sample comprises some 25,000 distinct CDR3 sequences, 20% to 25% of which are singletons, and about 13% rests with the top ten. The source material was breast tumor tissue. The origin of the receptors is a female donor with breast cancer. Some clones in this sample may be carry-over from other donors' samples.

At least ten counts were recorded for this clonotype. CDR3 DNA: TGTGCCAGCCGAACACCGCAGGGGCGGACCTACAATGAGCAGTTCTTC. This encodes CASRTPQGRTYNEQFF. V and J are TRBV27 and TRBJ2-1; D perhaps matches TRBD1 (6 bases). The germline V gene has CDR1 MNHEY and CDR2 SMNVEV (reference sequence). Trimming took 8 bases from V and 2 from J, leaving 19 bases between them. This CDR3 has 16 residues.

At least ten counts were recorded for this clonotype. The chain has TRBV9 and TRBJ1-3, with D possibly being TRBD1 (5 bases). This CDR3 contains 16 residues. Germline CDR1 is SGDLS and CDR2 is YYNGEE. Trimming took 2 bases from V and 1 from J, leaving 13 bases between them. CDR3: CASSVVGGTSGNTIYF. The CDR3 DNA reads TGTGCCAGCAGCGTCGTGGGGGGGACTTCTGGAAACACCATATATTTT.

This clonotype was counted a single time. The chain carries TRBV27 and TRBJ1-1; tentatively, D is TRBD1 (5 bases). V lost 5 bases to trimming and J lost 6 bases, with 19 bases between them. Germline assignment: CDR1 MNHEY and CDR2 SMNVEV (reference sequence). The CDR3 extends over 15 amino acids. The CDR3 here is CASSPSMGGVAEAFF. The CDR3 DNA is TGTGCCAGCAGTCCCTCAATGGGGGGGGTGGCTGAAGCTTTCTTT.